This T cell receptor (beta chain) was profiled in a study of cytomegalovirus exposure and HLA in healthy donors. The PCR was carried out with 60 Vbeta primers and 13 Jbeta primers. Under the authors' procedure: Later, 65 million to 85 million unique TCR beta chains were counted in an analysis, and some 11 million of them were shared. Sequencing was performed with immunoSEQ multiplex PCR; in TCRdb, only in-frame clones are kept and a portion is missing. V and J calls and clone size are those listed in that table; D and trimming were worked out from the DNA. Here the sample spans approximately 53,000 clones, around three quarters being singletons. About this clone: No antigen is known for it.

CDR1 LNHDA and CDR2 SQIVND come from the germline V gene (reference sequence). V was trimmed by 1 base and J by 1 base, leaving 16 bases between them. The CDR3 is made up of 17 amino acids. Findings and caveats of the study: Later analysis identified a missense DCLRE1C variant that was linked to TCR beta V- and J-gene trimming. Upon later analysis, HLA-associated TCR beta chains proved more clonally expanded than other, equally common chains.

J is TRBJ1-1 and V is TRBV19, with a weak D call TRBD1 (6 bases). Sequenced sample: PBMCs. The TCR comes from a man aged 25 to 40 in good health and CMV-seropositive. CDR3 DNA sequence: TGTGCCAGTAGTATAGTCGTTTTTGACAGGTCGAACACTGAAGCTTTCTTT. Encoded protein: CASSIVVFDRSNTEAFF.